This TCR beta chain was documented in a study of blood T cell repertoires in COVID-19. For the study at large: From the United States, Italy and Spain came samples of acute and convalescent COVID-19. The analysed material was cDNA or gDNA that came from T cells, B-cell-depleted T cells, or PBMCs.

Generated by immunoSEQ multiplex PCR, the TCRdb table keeps only in-frame clones and is missing some. Among 130,000 to 150,000 clones listed, 84% were seen once. CDR3 length equals 13 residues. J was trimmed by 4 bases and V by 7 bases; bases with no gene match: 2. The chain is built from TRBV12-3 or TRBV12-4 and TRBJ2-7, with 12 bases matching TRBD2. The sequence came from a woman older than 75 in a cohort sampled during active or convalescent COVID-19. The material sequenced was peripheral blood. The DNA for the CDR3 is TGTGCCAGCAAGACTAGCGGGGGATACGAGCAGTACTTC. Translated, it gives CASKTSGGYEQYF.